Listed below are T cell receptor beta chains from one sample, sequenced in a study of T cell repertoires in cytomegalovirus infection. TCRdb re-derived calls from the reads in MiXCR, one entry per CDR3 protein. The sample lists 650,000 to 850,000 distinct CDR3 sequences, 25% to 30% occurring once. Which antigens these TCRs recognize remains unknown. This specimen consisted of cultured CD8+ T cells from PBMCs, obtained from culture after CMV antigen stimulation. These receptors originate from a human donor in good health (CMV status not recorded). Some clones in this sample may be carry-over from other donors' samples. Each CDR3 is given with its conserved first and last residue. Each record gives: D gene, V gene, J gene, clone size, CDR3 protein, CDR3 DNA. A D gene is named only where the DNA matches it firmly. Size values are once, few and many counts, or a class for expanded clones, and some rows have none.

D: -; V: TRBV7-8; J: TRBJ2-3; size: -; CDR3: CASSPGTKDTDTQYF; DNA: TGTGCCAGCAGCCCCGGGACAAAGGACACAGATACGCAGTATTTT
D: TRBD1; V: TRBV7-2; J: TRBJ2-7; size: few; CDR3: CASSPRDRASTLSSYEQYF; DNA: TGTGCCAGCAGCCCTCGGGACAGGGCATCCACCTTAAGCTCCTACGAGCAGTACTTC
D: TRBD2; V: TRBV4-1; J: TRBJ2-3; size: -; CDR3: CASSQGSGGGTDTQYF; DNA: TGCGCCAGCAGCCAAGGTAGCGGGGGGGGCACAGATACGCAGTATTTT
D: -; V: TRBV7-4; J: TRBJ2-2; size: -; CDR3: CASSFGETGELFF; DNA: TGTGCCAGCAGCTTCGGAGAAACCGGGGAGCTGTTTTTT
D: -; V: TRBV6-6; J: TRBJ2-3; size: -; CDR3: CASSYSVGGDTQYF; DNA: TGTGCCAGCAGTTACTCGGTGGGCGGGGATACGCAGTATTTT
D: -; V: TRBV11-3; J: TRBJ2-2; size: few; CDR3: CASSLNPRERNTGELFF; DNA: TGTGCCAGCAGCTTAAATCCGAGGGAGAGGAACACCGGGGAGCTGTTTTTT
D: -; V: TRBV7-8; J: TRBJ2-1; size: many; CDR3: CASSLVRVPYNEQFF; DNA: TGTGCCAGCAGCTTAGTCAGGGTGCCCTACAATGAGCAGTTCTTC
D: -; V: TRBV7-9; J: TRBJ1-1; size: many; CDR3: CASSLRPEMNTEAFF; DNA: TGTGCCAGCAGCCTACGACCGGAGATGAACACTGAAGCTTTCTTT
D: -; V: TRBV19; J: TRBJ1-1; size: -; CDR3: CASSQGPPEAFF; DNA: TGTGCCAGTAGTCAAGGGCCTCCTGAAGCTTTCTTT
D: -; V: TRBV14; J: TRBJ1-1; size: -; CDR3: CASSRTGMATEAFF; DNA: TGTGCCAGCAGCCGGACGGGGATGGCCACTGAAGCTTTCTTT
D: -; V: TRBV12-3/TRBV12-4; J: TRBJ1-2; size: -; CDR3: CASSLSPYYGYTF; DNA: TGTGCCAGCAGTTTAAGTCCTTACTATGGCTACACCTTC
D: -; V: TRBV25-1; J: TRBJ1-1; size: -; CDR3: CASSEPGGEAFF; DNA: TGTGCCAGCAGTGAACCCGGGGGGGAAGCTTTCTTT
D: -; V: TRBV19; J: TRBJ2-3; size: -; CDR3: CASRKRPLYTDTQYF; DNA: TGTGCCAGTCGAAAGCGACCCCTGTACACAGATACGCAGTATTTT
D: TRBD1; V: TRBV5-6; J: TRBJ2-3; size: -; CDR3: CASSHRGSTDTQYF; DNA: TGTGCCAGTTCTCACAGGGGTAGCACAGATACGCAGTATTTT
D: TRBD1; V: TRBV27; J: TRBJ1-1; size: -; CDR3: CASIMTGGKNTEAFF; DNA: TGTGCCAGCATTATGACAGGGGGGAAGAACACTGAAGCTTTCTTT
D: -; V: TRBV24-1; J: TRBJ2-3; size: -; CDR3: CATSDFFSADTQYF; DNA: TGTGCCACCAGTGATTTTTTCAGCGCAGATACGCAGTATTTT
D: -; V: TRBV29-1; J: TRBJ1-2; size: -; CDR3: CSVDKSQNTNYGYTF; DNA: TGCAGCGTTGATAAATCTCAGAACACTAACTATGGCTACACCTTC
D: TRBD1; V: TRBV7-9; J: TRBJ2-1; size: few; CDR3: CASSGRQGDNEQFF; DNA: TGTGCCAGCAGCGGTCGACAGGGAGACAATGAGCAGTTCTTC
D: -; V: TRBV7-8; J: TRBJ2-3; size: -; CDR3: CASSSSPADTQYF; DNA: TGTGCCAGCAGCTCCTCCCCCGCGGATACGCAGTATTTT
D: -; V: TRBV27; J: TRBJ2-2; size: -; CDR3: CASSPSGPNTGELFF; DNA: TGTGCCAGCAGTCCCTCGGGCCCGAACACCGGGGAGCTGTTTTTT
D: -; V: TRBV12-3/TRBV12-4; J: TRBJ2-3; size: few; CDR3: CASSFPSGVLSQYTQYF; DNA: TGTGCCAGCAGTTTCCCCTCAGGGGTCCTTTCTCAATATACGCAGTATTTT
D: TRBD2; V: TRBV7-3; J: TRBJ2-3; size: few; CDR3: CASSLTTGGVEDTQYF; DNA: TGTGCCAGCAGCTTAACAACGGGGGGAGTAGAAGATACGCAGTATTTT
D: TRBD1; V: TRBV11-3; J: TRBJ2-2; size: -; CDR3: CASSPRDSSSGELFF; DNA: TGTGCCAGCAGCCCCCGGGACAGTTCGTCCGGGGAGCTGTTTTTT
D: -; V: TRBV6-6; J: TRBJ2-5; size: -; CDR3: CASSVPGSWETQYF; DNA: TGTGCCAGCAGTGTCCCCGGGTCTTGGGAGACCCAGTACTTC
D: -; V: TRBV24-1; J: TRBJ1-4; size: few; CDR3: CATSPGGGNEKLFF; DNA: TGTGCCACCAGCCCCGGAGGAGGCAATGAAAAACTGTTTTTT
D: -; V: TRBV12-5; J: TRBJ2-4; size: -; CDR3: CASGEPDPKNIQYF; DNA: TGTGCTAGTGGGGAGCCGGACCCCAAAAACATTCAGTACTTC
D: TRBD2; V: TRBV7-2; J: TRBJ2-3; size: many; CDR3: CASSSTSGVTDTQYF; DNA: TGTGCCAGCAGCTCGACTAGCGGGGTCACAGATACGCAGTATTTT
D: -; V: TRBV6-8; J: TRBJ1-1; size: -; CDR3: CASSYGSGAWGLGAFF; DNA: TGTGCCAGCAGTTACGGGTCCGGGGCGTGGGGTTTGGGAGCTTTCTTT
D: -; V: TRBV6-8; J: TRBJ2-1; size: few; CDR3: CASSYAGSFEQFF; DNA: TGTGCCAGCAGTTACGCAGGGAGTTTTGAGCAGTTCTTC
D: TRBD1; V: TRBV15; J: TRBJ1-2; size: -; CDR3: CATSRDWDRNYGYTF; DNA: TGTGCCACCAGCAGAGATTGGGACAGGAACTATGGCTACACCTTC
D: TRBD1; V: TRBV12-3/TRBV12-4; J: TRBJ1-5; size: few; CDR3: CASSLRPQGAHQPQHF; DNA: TGTGCCAGCAGTTTGCGCCCCCAGGGGGCCCATCAGCCCCAGCATTTT
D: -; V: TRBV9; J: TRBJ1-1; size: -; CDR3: CASSRSTGATEAFF; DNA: TGTGCCAGCAGTCGATCCACGGGGGCTACTGAAGCTTTCTTT
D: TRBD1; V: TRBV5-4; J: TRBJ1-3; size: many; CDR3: CASSSGQGNTIYF; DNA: TGTGCCAGCAGCTCGGGACAGGGAAACACCATATATTTT
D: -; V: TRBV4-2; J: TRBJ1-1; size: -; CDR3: CASQGQGKDEAFF; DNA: TGTGCCTCCCAGGGGCAGGGAAAGGATGAAGCTTTCTTT
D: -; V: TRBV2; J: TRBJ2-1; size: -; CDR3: CAAISGRDNEQFF; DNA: TGTGCCGCGATAAGCGGCAGGGACAATGAGCAGTTCTTC
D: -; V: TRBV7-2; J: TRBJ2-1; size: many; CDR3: CASSLAPPRWDEQFF; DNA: TGTGCCAGCAGCTTAGCCCCCCCCCGGTGGGATGAGCAGTTCTTC
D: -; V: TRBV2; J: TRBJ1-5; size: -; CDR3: CASSEAWGRIQPQHF; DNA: TGTGCCAGCAGTGAAGCGTGGGGGCGCATTCAGCCCCAGCATTTT
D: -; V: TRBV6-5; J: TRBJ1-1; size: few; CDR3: CASEGLGSTTMNTEAFF; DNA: TGTGCCAGCGAGGGGTTGGGCAGCACTACCATGAACACTGAAGCTTTCTTT
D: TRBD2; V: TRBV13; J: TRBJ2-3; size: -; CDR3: CASSGGISGDLTDTQYF; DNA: TGTGCCAGCAGCGGTGGGATTAGCGGGGACCTCACAGATACGCAGTATTTT